The rows below give T cell receptor beta chains drawn from one sample of a study of T cells after yellow fever vaccination. MiXCR, run by TCRdb on the 5' RACE reads, gives a single entry per CDR3 protein. The data show some 250,000 distinct CDR3 sequences, with about 3.9% seen just once and about a fifth held by the top ten. This specimen consisted of PBMCs, obtained 15 days after the yellow fever booster vaccination. The source is a young man who received the YFV17D yellow fever vaccine. Each CDR3 is given with its conserved first and last residue. The order of the fields is D gene, clone size, V gene, J gene, CDR3 DNA, CDR3 protein. D genes are given only for firm matches. Part of the rows lack a size; the others show once, few, many or a class for expanded clones.

-	many	TRBV20-1	TRBJ1-1	TGCAGTGCTACGGCCAACACTGAAGCTTTCTTT	CSATANTEAFF
TRBD2	many	TRBV5-1	TRBJ2-3	TGCGCCAGCAGCTCGGCGGGGACTACCACAGATACGCAGTATTTT	CASSSAGTTTDTQYF
-	many	TRBV20-1	TRBJ1-5	TGCAGTGCTATAGGGGGGGACCAGCCCCAGCATTTT	CSAIGGDQPQHF
-	many	TRBV18	TRBJ1-2	TGTGCCAGCTCACCACCGAATGAGTATGGCTACACCTTC	CASSPPNEYGYTF
-	-	TRBV10-3	TRBJ1-6	TGTGCCATCAGTGAGGAAAATTCACCCCTCCACTTT	CAISEENSPLHF
-	many	TRBV20-1	TRBJ1-5	TGCAGTGCTTCCCCGGACGGAAATCAGCCCCAGCATTTT	CSASPDGNQPQHF
-	many	TRBV10-2	TRBJ2-1	TGCGCCAGCAGTGCCGCTAGTTCCTACAATGAGCAGTTCTTC	CASSAASSYNEQFF
-	many	TRBV7-2	TRBJ1-6	TGTGCCAGCAGCTTTCTAGGGGCCTCACCCCTCCACTTT	CASSFLGASPLHF
-	many	TRBV7-2	TRBJ2-3	TGTGCCAGCAGCTCCTACTTACGCACAGATACGCAGTATTTT	CASSSYLRTDTQYF
TRBD1	many	TRBV20-1	TRBJ2-4	TGCAGTGCTGGGACAGAAAACATTCAGTACTTC	CSAGTENIQYF
-	many	TRBV7-2	TRBJ2-3	TGTGCCAGCAGTAGGGGGGCGTCCCCAGATACGCAGTATTTT	CASSRGASPDTQYF
-	many	TRBV6-4	TRBJ2-1	TGTGCCAGCAGTGACTTATCCGCGGGGAATTCTGAGCAGTTCTTC	CASSDLSAGNSEQFF
-	-	TRBV14	TRBJ1-2	TGTGCCAGCAGCCGTAACACCGCTTATGGCTACACCTTC	CASSRNTAYGYTF
-	many	TRBV6-2/TRBV6-3	TRBJ1-1	TGTGCCAGCACTAAAGACAGGATGAATACTGAAGCTTTCTTT	CASTKDRMNTEAFF
-	many	TRBV7-2	TRBJ2-1	TGTGCCAGCACAAGGGGTGATAGATACAATGAGCAGTTCTTC	CASTRGDRYNEQFF
TRBD2	many	TRBV12-3/TRBV12-4	TRBJ2-1	TGTGCCAGCAGTTTATTTACCGGGGGGGCCTCCCCCAATGAGCAGTTCTTC	CASSLFTGGASPNEQFF
TRBD2	many	TRBV5-6	TRBJ2-1	TGTGCCAGCAGCTCTCTTGAGCGGGGGTGGTCCTACAATGAGCAGTTCTTC	CASSSLERGWSYNEQFF
-	many	TRBV6-2/TRBV6-3	TRBJ1-5	TGTGCCAGCAGTTACCCGAGGGGAGGGACGGAGGCCCTCAATCAGCCCCAGCATTTT	CASSYPRGGTEALNQPQHF
-	many	TRBV5-1	TRBJ1-4	TGCGCCAGCAGCTTGGAGGCACAGGGTGAAAAACTGTTTTTT	CASSLEAQGEKLFF
-	-	TRBV19	TRBJ2-4	TGTGCCAGTAGTCATCCAGGAGAGGGAAACATTCAGTACTTC	CASSHPGEGNIQYF
-	many	TRBV4-2	TRBJ2-1	TGTGCCAGCAGGTGGCAGGGGAGGCAGTTCTTC	CASRWQGRQFF
TRBD1	many	TRBV7-2	TRBJ1-1	TGTGCCAGCAGCTTGCAGGGGGCGCGAGTGTCTGCTTTCTTT	CASSLQGARVSAFF
-	many	TRBV4-2	TRBJ1-2	TGTGCCAGCAGCCAAGAGGGAGGGGACCATGGCTACACCTTC	CASSQEGGDHGYTF
TRBD1	many	TRBV5-1	TRBJ2-6	TGCGCCAGCAGCCCCCAGACAGGGGTAGTGTCTGGGGCCAACGTCCTGACTTTC	CASSPQTGVVSGANVLTF
-	many	TRBV5-1	TRBJ1-1	TGCGCCAGCAGCACCAGGGGCTCGGACACTGAAGCTTTCTTT	CASSTRGSDTEAFF
TRBD1	many	TRBV6-5	TRBJ1-2	TGTGCCAGCAGTTACCTGGACAGGGCTGGCTACACCTTC	CASSYLDRAGYTF
TRBD1	many	TRBV29-1	TRBJ2-1	TGCAGCGTTGCAGGGGGAGACCCCCTCGATTACAATGAGCAGTTCTTC	CSVAGGDPLDYNEQFF
-	many	TRBV20-1	TRBJ1-5	TGCAGTGCTCGAACGACAGTGACGGATCAGCCCCAGCATTTT	CSARTTVTDQPQHF
-	many	TRBV18	TRBJ1-1	TGTGCCAGCTCAACCTTGGGCGGATGGAACACTGAAGCTTTCTTT	CASSTLGGWNTEAFF
TRBD1	many	TRBV27	TRBJ1-2	TGTGCCAGCAGTTCCCAGGGACAGTCCACCTATGGCTACACCTTC	CASSSQGQSTYGYTF
-	many	TRBV6-5	TRBJ1-2	TGTGCCAGCAGTGGTCAGAACTATGGCTACACCTTC	CASSGQNYGYTF
TRBD1	many	TRBV6-1	TRBJ1-3	TGTGCCACCGGGACAGACCCTGGAAACACCATATATTTT	CATGTDPGNTIYF
-	many	TRBV28	TRBJ1-1	TGTGCCAGCAGTTTACACACCGAAGCTTTCTTT	CASSLHTEAFF
TRBD2	many	TRBV7-2	TRBJ2-1	TGTGCCAGCAGACCTAGCGGGGGCTCACACAATGAGCAGTTCTTC	CASRPSGGSHNEQFF
-	many	TRBV6-5	TRBJ2-1	TGTGCCAGCAGATCAGGGTCCTACAATGAGCAGTTCTTC	CASRSGSYNEQFF
TRBD1	many	TRBV12-3/TRBV12-4	TRBJ1-2	TGTGCCAGCAGTCGCACAGGGGGCCGTGGCTACACCTTC	CASSRTGGRGYTF
-	many	TRBV20-1	TRBJ1-6	TGCAGTGCTAGGGGCAGTAGTCCACCCCTCCACTTT	CSARGSSPPLHF
TRBD1	many	TRBV5-1	TRBJ2-3	TGCGCCAGCAGCTCCGATTCAGGGGGCGATACGCAGTATTTT	CASSSDSGGDTQYF
-	many	TRBV12-3/TRBV12-4	TRBJ1-1	TGTGCCAGCAGCCCTGGCGGGACTGAAGCTTTCTTT	CASSPGGTEAFF
-	many	TRBV2	TRBJ1-5	TGTGCCAGCAGCCACGGGGAGGGGAATCAGCCCCAGCATTTT	CASSHGEGNQPQHF
-	many	TRBV5-1	TRBJ2-5	TGCGCCAGCAGCTTTGGAGGAAGGGAAGAGACCCAGTACTTC	CASSFGGREETQYF
-	many	TRBV7-7	TRBJ2-3	TGTGCTAGCAGCTTATCCGGTTCGGATACGCAGTATTTT	CASSLSGSDTQYF
TRBD2	many	TRBV4-3	TRBJ2-3	TGCGCCAGCAGCCAAGTGTTGGGGGGGAGGACAGATACGCAGTATTTT	CASSQVLGGRTDTQYF
-	many	TRBV4-3	TRBJ2-5	TGCGCCAGCAGCCAAGATTTTGGGGTGCGGCTTGAGACCCAGTACTTC	CASSQDFGVRLETQYF
TRBD1	many	TRBV11-2	TRBJ1-2	TGTGCCAGCAGCTTACTTTACAGGACAGGGGGTAGGGACTATGGCTACACCTTC	CASSLLYRTGGRDYGYTF
TRBD1	many	TRBV5-1	TRBJ2-3	TGCGCCAGCGCCAGGACAGGGGACACAGATACGCAGTATTTT	CASARTGDTDTQYF
-	many	TRBV6-4	TRBJ2-3	TGTGCCAGCAGTGACGGGGAGCGGGTCACAGATACGCAGTATTTT	CASSDGERVTDTQYF
-	many	TRBV5-1	TRBJ2-5	TGCGCCAGCAGCTTGGGAGCCCGGGACGGGGAGACCCAGTACTTC	CASSLGARDGETQYF
TRBD2	many	TRBV20-1	TRBJ2-2	TGCAGTGTTCGTCGGGGGGGCCTAAACACCGGGGAGCTGTTTTTT	CSVRRGGLNTGELFF
-	many	TRBV5-5	TRBJ2-5	TGTGCCAGCAGCTTGTCTAGAGTGCGTGAGACCCAGTACTTC	CASSLSRVRETQYF